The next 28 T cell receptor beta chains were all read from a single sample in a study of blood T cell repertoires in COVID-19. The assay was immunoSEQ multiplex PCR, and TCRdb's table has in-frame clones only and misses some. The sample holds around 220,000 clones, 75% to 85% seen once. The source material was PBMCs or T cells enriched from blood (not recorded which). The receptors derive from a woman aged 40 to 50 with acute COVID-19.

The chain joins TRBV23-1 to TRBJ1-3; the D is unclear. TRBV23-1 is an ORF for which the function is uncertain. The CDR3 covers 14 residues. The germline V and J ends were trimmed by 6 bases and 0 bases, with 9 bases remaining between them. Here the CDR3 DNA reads TGCGCCAGCAGGGCCCCCCGCTCTGGAAACACCATATATTTT. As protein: CASRAPRSGNTIYF.

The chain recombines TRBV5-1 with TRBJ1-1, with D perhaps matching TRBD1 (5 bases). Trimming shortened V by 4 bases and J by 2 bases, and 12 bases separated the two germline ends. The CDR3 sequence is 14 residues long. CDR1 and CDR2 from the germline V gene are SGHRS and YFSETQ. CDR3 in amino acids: CASSVRRENTEAFF. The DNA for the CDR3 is TGCGCCAGCAGCGTGCGCAGGGAAAACACTGAAGCTTTCTTT.

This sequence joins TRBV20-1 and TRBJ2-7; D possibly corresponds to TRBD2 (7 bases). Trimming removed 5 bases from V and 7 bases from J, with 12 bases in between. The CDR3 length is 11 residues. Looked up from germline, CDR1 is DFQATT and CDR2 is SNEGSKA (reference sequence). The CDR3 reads CSAGGAREQYF. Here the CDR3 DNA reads TGCAGTGCTGGGGGGGCCCGGGAGCAGTACTTC.

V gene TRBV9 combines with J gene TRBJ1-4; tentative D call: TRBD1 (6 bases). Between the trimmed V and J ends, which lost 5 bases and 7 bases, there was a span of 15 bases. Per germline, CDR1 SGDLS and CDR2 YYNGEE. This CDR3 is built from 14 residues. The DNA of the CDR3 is TGTGCCAGCAGTAGGACAGTTGGGGCTGAAAAACTGTTTTTT. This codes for CASSRTVGAEKLFF.

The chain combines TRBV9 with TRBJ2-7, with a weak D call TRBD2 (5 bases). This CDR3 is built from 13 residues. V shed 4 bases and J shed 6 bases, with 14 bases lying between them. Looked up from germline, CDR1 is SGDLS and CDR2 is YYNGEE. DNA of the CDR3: TGTGCCAGCAGCCGAGATGGAGGATCCGAGCAGTACTTC. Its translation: CASSRDGGSEQYF.

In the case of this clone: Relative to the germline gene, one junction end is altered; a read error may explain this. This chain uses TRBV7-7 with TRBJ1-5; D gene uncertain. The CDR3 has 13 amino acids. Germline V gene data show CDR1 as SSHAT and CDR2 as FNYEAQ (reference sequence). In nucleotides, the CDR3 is TGTGCTAGCAGCCTTCAAACAATTCAGCCCCAGCATTTT. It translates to CASSLQTIQPQHF.

The CDR3, as DNA: TGTGCCAGCAGCTTAGTAGGGGGAAACTATGGCTACACCTTC. This codes for CASSLVGGNYGYTF. The V gene is TRBV7-8, the J gene TRBJ1-2, with D perhaps TRBD1 (6 bases). This CDR3 has 14 residues. V was trimmed by 1 base and J by 2 bases, leaving 8 bases between them. Looked up from germline, CDR1 is SGHVS and CDR2 is FQNEAQ.

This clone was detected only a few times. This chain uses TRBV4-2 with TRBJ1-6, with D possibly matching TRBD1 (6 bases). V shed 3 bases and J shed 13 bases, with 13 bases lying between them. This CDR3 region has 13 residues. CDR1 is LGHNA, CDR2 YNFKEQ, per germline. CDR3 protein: CASSQATGYPLHF. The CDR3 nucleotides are TGTGCCAGCAGCCAGGCTACAGGGTACCCCCTCCACTTT.

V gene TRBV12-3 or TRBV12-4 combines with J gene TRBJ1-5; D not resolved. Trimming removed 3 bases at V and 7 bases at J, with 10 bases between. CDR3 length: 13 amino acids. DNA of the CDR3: TGTGCCAGCAGTTTGGGGAGTGGACAGCCCCAGCATTTT. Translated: CASSLGSGQPQHF.

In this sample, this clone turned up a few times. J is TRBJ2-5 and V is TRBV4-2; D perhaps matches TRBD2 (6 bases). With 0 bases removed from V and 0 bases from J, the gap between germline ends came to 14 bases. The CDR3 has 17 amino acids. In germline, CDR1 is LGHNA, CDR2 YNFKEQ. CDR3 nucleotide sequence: TGTGCCAGCAGCCAAGATAACCAGCGGGCGCACCAAGAGACCCAGTACTTC. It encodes CASSQDNQRAHQETQYF.

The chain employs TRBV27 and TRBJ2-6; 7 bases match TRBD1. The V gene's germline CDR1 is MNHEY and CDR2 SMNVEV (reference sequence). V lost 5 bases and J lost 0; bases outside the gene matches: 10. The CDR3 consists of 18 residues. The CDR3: CASSLFRDRHSGANVLTF. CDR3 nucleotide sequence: TGTGCCAGCAGTCTATTCCGGGACAGACACTCTGGGGCCAACGTCCTGACTTTC. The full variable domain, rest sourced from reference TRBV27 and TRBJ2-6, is EAQVTQNPRYLITVTGKKLTVTCSQNMNHEYMSWYRQDPGLGLRQIYYSMNVEVTDKGDVPEGYKVSRKEKRNFPLILESPSPNQTSLYFCASSLFRDRHSGANVLTFGAGSRLTVL.

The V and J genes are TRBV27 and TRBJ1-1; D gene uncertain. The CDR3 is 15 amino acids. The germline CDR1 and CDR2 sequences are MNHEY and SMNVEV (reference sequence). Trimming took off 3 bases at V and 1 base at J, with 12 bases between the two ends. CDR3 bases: TGTGCCAGCAGTTTCGGACGGGGTTCGAACACTGAAGCTTTCTTT. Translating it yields CASSFGRGSNTEAFF.

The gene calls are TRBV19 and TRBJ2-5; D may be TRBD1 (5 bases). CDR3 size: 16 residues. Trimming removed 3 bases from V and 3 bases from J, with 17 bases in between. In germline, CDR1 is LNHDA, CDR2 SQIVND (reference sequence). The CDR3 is CASSIGFGRAEETQYF. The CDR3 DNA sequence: TGTGCCAGTAGTATCGGTTTCGGCAGGGCCGAAGAGACCCAGTACTTC.

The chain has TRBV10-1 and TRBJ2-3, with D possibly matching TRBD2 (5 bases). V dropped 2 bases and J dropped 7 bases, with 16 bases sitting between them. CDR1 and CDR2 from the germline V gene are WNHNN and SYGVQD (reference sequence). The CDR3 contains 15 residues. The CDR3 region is CASSEVEAVGNTQYF. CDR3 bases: TGCGCCAGCAGTGAGGTTGAAGCGGTGGGGAATACGCAGTATTTT.

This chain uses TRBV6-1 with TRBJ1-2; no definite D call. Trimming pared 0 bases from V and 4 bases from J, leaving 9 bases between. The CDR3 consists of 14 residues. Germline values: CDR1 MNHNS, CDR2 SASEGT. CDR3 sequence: CASSEARLVYGYTF. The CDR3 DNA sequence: TGTGCCAGCAGTGAAGCGCGGCTGGTCTATGGCTACACCTTC.

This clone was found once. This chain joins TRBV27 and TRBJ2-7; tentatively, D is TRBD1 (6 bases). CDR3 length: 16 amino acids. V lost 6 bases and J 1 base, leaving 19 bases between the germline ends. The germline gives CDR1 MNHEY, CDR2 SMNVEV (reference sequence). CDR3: CASSPMVGQRSYEQYF. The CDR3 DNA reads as TGTGCCAGCAGCCCGATGGTTGGACAGAGGTCCTACGAGCAGTACTTC.

CDR3 sequence: CASSEVGQPKETQYF. The CDR3 DNA reads TGTGCCAGCAGTGAAGTGGGGCAGCCTAAAGAGACCCAGTACTTC. The chain employs TRBV6-1 and TRBJ2-5; tentative D call: TRBD1 (5 bases). In germline, CDR1 is MNHNS, CDR2 SASEGT. Deletions cut 1 base from V and 3 bases from J, with 12 bases between. This CDR3 has 15 residues.

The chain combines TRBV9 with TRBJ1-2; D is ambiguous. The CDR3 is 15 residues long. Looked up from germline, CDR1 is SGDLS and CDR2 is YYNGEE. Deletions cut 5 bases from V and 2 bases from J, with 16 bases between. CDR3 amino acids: CASRGASVINYGYTF. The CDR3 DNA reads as TGTGCCAGCAGGGGAGCCTCAGTCATAAACTATGGCTACACCTTC.

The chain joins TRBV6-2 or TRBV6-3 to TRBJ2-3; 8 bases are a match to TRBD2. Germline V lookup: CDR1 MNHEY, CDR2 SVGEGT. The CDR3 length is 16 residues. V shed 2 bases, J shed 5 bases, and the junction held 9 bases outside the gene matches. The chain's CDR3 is CASSYRTSPGQDTQYF. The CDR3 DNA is TGTGCCAGCAGTTACCGGACTAGCCCGGGTCAAGATACGCAGTATTTT.

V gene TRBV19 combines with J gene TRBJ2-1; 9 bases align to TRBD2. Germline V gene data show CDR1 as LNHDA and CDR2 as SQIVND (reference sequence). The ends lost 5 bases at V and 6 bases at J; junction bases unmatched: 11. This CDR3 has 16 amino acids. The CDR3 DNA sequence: TGTGCCAGTAGTCCCTATCCTAGCGGGGCTGGCAATGAGCAGTTCTTC. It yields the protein CASSPYPSGAGNEQFF.

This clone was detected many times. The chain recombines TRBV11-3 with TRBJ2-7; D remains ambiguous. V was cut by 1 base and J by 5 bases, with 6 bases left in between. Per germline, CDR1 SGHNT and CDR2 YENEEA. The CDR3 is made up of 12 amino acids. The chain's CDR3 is CASSLGADEQYF. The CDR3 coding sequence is TGTGCCAGCAGCTTAGGGGCCGACGAGCAGTACTTC. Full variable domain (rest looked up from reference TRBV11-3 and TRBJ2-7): EAGVVQSPRYKIIEKKQPVAFWCNPISGHNTLYWYLQNLGQGPELLIRYENEEAVDDSQLPKDRFSAERLKGVDSTLKIQPAELGDSAVYLCASSLGADEQYFGPGTRLTVT.

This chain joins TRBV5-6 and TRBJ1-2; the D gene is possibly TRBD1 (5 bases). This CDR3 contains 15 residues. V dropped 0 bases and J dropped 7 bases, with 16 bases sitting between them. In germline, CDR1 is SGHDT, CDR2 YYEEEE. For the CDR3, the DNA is TGTGCCAGCAGCTTGGAGGGGAGGCCGAATGCTGGCTACACCTTC. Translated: CASSLEGRPNAGYTF.

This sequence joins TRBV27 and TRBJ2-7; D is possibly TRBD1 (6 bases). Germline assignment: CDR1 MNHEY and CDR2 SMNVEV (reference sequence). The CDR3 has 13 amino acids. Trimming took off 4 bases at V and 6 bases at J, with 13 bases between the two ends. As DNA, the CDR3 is TGTGCCAGCAGTTACAGGGAAGGGCTCGAGCAGTACTTC. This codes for CASSYREGLEQYF.

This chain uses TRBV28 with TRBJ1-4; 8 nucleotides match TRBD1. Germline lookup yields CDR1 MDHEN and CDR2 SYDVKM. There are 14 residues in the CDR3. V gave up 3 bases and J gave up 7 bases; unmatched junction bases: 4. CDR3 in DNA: TGTGCCAGCAGTTTGCTAACAGGGGGTGAAAAACTGTTTTTT. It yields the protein CASSLLTGGEKLFF. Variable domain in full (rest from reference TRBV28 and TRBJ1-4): DVKVTQSSRYLVKRTGEKVFLECVQDMDHENMFWYRQDPGLGLRLIYFSYDVKMKEKGDIPEGYSVSREKKERFSLILESASTNQTSMYLCASSLLTGGEKLFFGSGTQLSVL.

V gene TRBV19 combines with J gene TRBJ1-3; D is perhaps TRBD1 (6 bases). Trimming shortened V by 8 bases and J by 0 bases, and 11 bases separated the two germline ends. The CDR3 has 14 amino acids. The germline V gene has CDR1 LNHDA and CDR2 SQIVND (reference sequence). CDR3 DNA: TGTGCCAGTGGCACAGGGAGCTCTGGAAACACCATATATTTT. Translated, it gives CASGTGSSGNTIYF. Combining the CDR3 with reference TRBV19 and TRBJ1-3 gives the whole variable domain DGGITQSPKYLFRKEGQNVTLSCEQNLNHDAMYWYRQDPGQGLRLIYYSQIVNDFQKGDIAEGYSVSREKKESFPLTVTSAQKNPTAFYLCASGTGSSGNTIYFGEGSWLTVV.

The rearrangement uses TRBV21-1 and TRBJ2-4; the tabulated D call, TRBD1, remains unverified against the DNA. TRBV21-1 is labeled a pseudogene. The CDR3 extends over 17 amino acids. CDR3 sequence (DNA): TGTGCCAGCAGCAAAGCGCTTAGGGGGCAGGCCAAAAACATTCAGTACTTC. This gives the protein CASSKALRGQAKNIQYF.

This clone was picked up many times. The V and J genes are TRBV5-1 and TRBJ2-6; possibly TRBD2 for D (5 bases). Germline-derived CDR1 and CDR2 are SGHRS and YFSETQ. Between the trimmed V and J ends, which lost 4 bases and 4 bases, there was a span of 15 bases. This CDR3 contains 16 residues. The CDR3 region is CASSPRDLPGANVLTF. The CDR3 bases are TGCGCCAGCAGCCCGAGGGATCTGCCGGGGGCCAACGTCCTGACTTTC.

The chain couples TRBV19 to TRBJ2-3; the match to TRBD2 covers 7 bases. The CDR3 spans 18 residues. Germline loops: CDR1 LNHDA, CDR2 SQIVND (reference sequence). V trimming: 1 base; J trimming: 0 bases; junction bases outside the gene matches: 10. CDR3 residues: CASSIVGDYPTSTDTQYF. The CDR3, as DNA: TGTGCCAGTAGTATAGTAGGGGACTACCCTACTAGCACAGATACGCAGTATTTT. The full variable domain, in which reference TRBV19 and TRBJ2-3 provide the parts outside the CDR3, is DGGITQSPKYLFRKEGQNVTLSCEQNLNHDAMYWYRQDPGQGLRLIYYSQIVNDFQKGDIAEGYSVSREKKESFPLTVTSAQKNPTAFYLCASSIVGDYPTSTDTQYFGPGTRLTVL.